The next 7 T cell receptor beta chains were all read from a single sample in a study of shared clonotypes between healthy human individuals. Some clones are missing from TCRdb's copy, which holds only in-frame ones; the method was immunoSEQ multiplex PCR. The sample yields approximately 2.5 million clones, 93% seen once. The sample comprised naive CD4+ T cells from PBMCs. Documented subset: CD45RA+ positively selected. Every receptor here comes from a man between 18 and 29 years old in good health. Some clones in this sample may be carry-over from other donors' samples.

Comment on this clone: This sample includes further DNA sequences coding for the same CDR3. This rearrangement joins TRBV15 to TRBJ1-5, with D perhaps TRBD1 (5 bases). The V gene lost 1 base and the J gene lost 0 bases, with 10 bases spanning the gap. Germline loops: CDR1 LNHNV, CDR2 YYDKDF (reference sequence). This CDR3 spans 16 amino acids. Here the CDR3 reads CATSRGGASSNQPQHF. Here the CDR3 DNA reads TGTGCCACCAGCAGAGGGGGCGCATCTAGCAATCAGCCCCAGCATTTT.

J is TRBJ2-2 and V is TRBV4-2; D is possibly TRBD1 (6 bases). Germline lookup yields CDR1 LGHNA and CDR2 YNFKEQ. The CDR3 length is 18 residues. V dropped 0 bases and J dropped 0 bases, with 14 bases sitting between them. The CDR3 bases are TGTGCCAGCAGCCAAGATCTCTCCCGGGACACGAACACCGGGGAGCTGTTTTTT. As protein: CASSQDLSRDTNTGELFF.

The chain uses TRBV11-2 and TRBJ2-1, with 8 bases aligning to TRBD2. The ends lost 5 bases at V and 4 bases at J; junction bases unmatched: 13. The length of the CDR3 is 17 residues. CDR1 and CDR2 (germline): SGHAT, FQNNGV. Here the CDR3 reads CASSPTGGRGIYNEQFF. CDR3 nucleotides: TGTGCCAGCAGCCCAACGGGGGGGCGGGGAATTTACAATGAGCAGTTCTTC.

The genes are TRBV30 and TRBJ2-7; maybe TRBD1 (6 bases). V lost 5 bases, J lost 2 bases, and 16 bases lay in between. The CDR3 is 14 residues long. Per germline, CDR1 GTSNPN and CDR2 SVGIG (reference sequence). This CDR3 is CAWARLNRAYEQYF. CDR3 DNA sequence: TGTGCCTGGGCGAGGCTTAACAGGGCCTACGAGCAGTACTTC.

The chain recombines TRBV30 with TRBJ1-6, with TRBD1 identical over 7 bases. Unmatched junction bases numbered 11, after V lost 3 bases and J lost 12 bases. This CDR3 is 14 amino acids long. Germline V gene sequence: CDR1 GTSNPN, CDR2 SVGIG (reference sequence). DNA of the CDR3: TGTGCCTGGAGAGCATCGGTCAGGGGGGAACCCCTCCACTTT. This translates into CAWRASVRGEPLHF.

Only one count was recorded for this clone. The chain has TRBV5-4 and TRBJ2-6; D uncertain. V lost 4 bases, J lost 2 bases, and 10 bases lay in between. Germline V gives CDR1 SGHNT, CDR2 YYREEE (reference sequence). There are 15 residues in the CDR3. DNA for the CDR3: TGTGCCAGCAGCCAGGCGACGCCTGGGGCCAACGTCCTGACTTTC. It encodes CASSQATPGANVLTF.

This rearrangement joins TRBV28 to TRBJ2-1; no clear D. Deletions cut 6 bases from V and 7 bases from J, with 16 bases between. The CDR3 loop spans 14 amino acids. Germline V gene lookup returns CDR1 MDHEN and CDR2 SYDVKM. The CDR3 spells CASSRPSLWNEQFF. CDR3 nucleotides: TGTGCCAGCAGCCGCCCCTCGCTCTGGAATGAGCAGTTCTTC.